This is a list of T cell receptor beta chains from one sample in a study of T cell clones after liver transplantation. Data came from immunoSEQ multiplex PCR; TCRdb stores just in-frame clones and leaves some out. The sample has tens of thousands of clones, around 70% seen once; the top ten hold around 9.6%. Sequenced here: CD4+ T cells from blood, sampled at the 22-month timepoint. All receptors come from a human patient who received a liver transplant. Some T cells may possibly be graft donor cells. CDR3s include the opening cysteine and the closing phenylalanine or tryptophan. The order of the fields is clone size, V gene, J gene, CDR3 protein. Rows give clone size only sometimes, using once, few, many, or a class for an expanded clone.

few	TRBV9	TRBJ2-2	CASTLDVRSGELFF
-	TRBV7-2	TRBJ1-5	CASRVGGGGGQPQHF
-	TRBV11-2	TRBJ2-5	CASSLDSGQGETQYF
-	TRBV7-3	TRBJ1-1	CASSPGVGVGTEAFF
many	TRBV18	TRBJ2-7	CASSPETGGPTTYEQYF
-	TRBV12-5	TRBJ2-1	CASGSRRNEQFF
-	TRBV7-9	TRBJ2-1	CASSLGTASSYNEQFF
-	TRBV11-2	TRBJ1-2	CASSSRDSFNYGYTF
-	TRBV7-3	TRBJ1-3	CASSRPGQGTSSGNTIYF
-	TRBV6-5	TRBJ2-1	CASSLSAGGYNEQFF
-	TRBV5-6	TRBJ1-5	CASSWGRGLGNQPQHF
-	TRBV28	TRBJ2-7	CASRQPGAGTRYEQYF
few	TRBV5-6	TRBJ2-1	CASSPGIYNEQFF
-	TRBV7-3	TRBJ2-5	CASSLDGQETQYF
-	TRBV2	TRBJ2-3	CASSVGQVSTDTQYF
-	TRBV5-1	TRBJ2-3	CASSLAGGTADTQYF
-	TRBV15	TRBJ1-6	CATWQGASNSPLHF
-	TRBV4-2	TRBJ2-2	CASSQVRTNPTGELFF
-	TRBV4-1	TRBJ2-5	CASSLSSGGMETQYF
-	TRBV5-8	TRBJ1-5	CASSFDRGLYNQPQHF
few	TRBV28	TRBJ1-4	CASSLGQAGEKLFF
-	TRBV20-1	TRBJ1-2	CSEDYGYTF
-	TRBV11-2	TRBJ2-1	CASSFRGAPSYNEQFF
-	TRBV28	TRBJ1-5	CASSFLQGNNQPQHF
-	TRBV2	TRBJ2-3	CASSELLRGDTQYF
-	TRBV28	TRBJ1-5	CASRTGPSQPQHF
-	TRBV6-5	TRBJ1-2	CASSYSGTGRGYTF
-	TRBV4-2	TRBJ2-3	CASSLRTSGATDTQYF
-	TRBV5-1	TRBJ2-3	CASSLWGDTQYF
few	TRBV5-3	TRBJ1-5	CARSKCRESNQPQHF
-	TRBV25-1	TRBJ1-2	CASSGWTGGSYTF
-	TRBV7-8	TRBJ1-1	CASSLRGRNPEAFF
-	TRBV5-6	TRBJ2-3	CASSRLGGGTSTDTQYF
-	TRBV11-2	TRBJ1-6	CASSLLAREVSPLHF
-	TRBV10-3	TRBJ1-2	CAISEREADYGYTF
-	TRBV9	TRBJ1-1	CASSVPGNTEAFF
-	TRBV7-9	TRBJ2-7	CASSLGAGGVSYEQYF
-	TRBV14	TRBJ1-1	CASSPGTANTEAFF
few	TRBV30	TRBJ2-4	CAWSGDRGKNIQYF
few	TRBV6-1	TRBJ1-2	CASSEFQVNYGYTF
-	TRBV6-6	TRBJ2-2	CASSYKDTSTGELFF
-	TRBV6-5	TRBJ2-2	CASSKQGLTGELFF
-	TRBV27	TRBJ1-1	CASSNTGYTEAFF
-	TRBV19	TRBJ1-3	CASSLLTGSGNTIYF
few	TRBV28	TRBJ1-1	CASSLWGTGKNTEAFF
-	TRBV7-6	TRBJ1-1	CASSLVLGAVNTEAFF
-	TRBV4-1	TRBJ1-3	CASSQEGNTIYF
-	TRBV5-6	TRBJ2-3	CASSLLLQGRQDTQYF
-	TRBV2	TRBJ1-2	CASSEGGGGGYTF
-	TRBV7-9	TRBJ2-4	CASSPRQGSIQYF
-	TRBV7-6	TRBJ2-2	CASSSLEGRGRTGELFF
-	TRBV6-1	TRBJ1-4	CASSEAPLRTTPNEKLFF
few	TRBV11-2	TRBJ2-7	CASSFISNYYEQYF
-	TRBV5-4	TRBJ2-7	CASSPGGQGPYEQYF
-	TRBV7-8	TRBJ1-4	CASSTDRGDNEKLFF